The T cell receptor (beta chain) under discussion was sequenced for a study of shared clonotypes between healthy human individuals. Whole-study findings and limits: Researchers found naive subsets generally carried larger estimated richness than memory subsets. In a handful of donors, around 5% of naive CD4 clonotypes appeared in common.

Authors' analysis steps: ImmunoSEQ output lacked quality scores and full-length reads, limiting matched filtering. Profiled with immunoSEQ multiplex PCR; TCRdb holds only in-frame clones, not every one. The DNA was the basis for D and trimming; V, J and clone size are from that table. The sample carries approximately 2.5 million clones, approximately 92% recorded once. Points on this clone: Antigen unknown.

Trimming took 6 bases from V and 0 from J, leaving 13 bases between them. CDR1 and CDR2 (germline): SGHTS, YDEGEE. CDR3 length: 14 residues. V gene TRBV5-8 combines with J gene TRBJ2-7, with D uncertain. The sequenced material came from naive CD4+ T cells sorted from blood. The subset: CD45RA+ positively selected. This TCR was recovered from a man between 18 and 29 years old in good health. CDR3 sequence reads: CASTEIVGSYEQYF. The DNA of the CDR3 is TGTGCCAGCACCGAAATAGTGGGCTCCTACGAGCAGTACTTC.